Listed below are T cell receptor beta chains from one sample, sequenced in a study of T cell repertoires in cytomegalovirus infection. TCRdb fed the reads into MiXCR, producing one record per CDR3 protein. The repertoire holds under 850,000 distinct CDR3 sequences, 35% to 45% seen once, with about 2.8% in the top ten. Sample: PBMCs. These receptors originate from a human donor in good health (CMV status not recorded). Some clones in this sample may be carry-over from other donors' samples. Each CDR3 is given with its conserved first and last residue. A D gene is named only where the DNA matches it firmly. Expanded clones are given a class, and other clones once, few, many or no size at all.

TRBJ2-7 | NA | 15 | TRBV20-1 | TRBD2 | CSARDISGSSYEQYF | TGCAGTGCTAGAGATATAAGCGGGAGCTCCTACGAGCAGTACTTC
TRBJ2-3 | NA | 13 | TRBV7-9 | NA | CASSLGAVDTQYF | TGTGCCAGCAGCTTAGGGGCTGTGGATACGCAGTATTTT
TRBJ2-7 | few | 21 | TRBV6-5 | TRBD2 | CASSGRTSGVPIARSSYEQYF | TGTGCCAGCAGTGGCAGGACTAGCGGCGTCCCTATCGCTCGGAGCTCCTACGAGCAGTACTTC
TRBJ1-1 | few | 13 | TRBV29-1 | NA | CSGVGQTNTEAFF | TGCAGCGGAGTCGGACAGACGAACACTGAAGCTTTCTTT
TRBJ2-7 | many | 13 | TRBV18 | NA | CASSPDGSYEQYF | TGTGCCAGCAGCCCGGACGGCTCCTACGAGCAGTACTTC
TRBJ1-1 | NA | 13 | TRBV7-9 | NA | CASSLIEDTEAFF | TGTGCCAGCAGCTTAATAGAGGACACTGAAGCTTTCTTT
TRBJ2-7 | few | 14 | TRBV11-1 | NA | CASSMDRTSYEQYF | TGTGCCAGCAGCATGGACAGAACCTCCTACGAGCAGTACTTC
TRBJ1-4 | few | 19 | TRBV7-8 | NA | CASSLAVMVQGFPNEKLFF | TGTGCCAGCAGCTTAGCGGTTATGGTTCAGGGGTTTCCTAATGAAAAACTGTTTTTT
TRBJ1-3 | NA | 15 | TRBV12-3/TRBV12-4 | NA | CASSFNLGFGNTIYF | TGTGCCAGCAGTTTTAATTTAGGCTTCGGAAACACCATATATTTT
TRBJ1-2 | NA | 16 | TRBV6-6 | TRBD1 | CASSTVPGQGVNGYTF | TGTGCCAGCAGTACCGTCCCGGGACAGGGGGTAAATGGCTACACCTTC
TRBJ2-1 | NA | 16 | TRBV27 | TRBD2 | CASSFLTSGRGNEQFF | TGTGCCAGCAGTTTCCTGACTAGCGGGAGGGGCAATGAGCAGTTCTTC
TRBJ2-1 | few | 15 | TRBV19 | NA | CASSRFGGPGNEQFF | TGTGCCAGTAGTCGATTCGGGGGGCCGGGCAATGAGCAGTTCTTC
TRBJ1-1 | NA | 14 | TRBV19 | NA | CASRRMGSRTEAFF | TGTGCCAGTAGGCGCATGGGATCGAGGACTGAAGCTTTCTTT
TRBJ1-5 | few | 16 | TRBV6-8 | TRBD1 | CASRKTDRGSYQPQHF | TGTGCCAGCAGGAAAACCGACAGGGGGTCCTATCAGCCCCAGCATTTT
TRBJ1-6 | NA | 14 | TRBV7-4 | NA | CASRFGSNNSPLHF | TGTGCCAGCAGATTCGGCAGTAATAATTCACCCCTCCACTTT
TRBJ2-2 | NA | 14 | TRBV7-6 | NA | CASSPGVYTGELFF | TGTGCCAGCAGCCCGGGGGTTTACACCGGGGAGCTGTTTTTT
TRBJ1-5 | few | 16 | TRBV20-1 | TRBD1 | CSARGPQGDSNQPQHF | TGCAGTGCTAGAGGTCCACAGGGGGATAGCAATCAGCCCCAGCATTTT
TRBJ1-3 | few | 13 | TRBV20-1 | NA | CSARQGRGNTIYF | TGCAGTGCTAGGCAAGGGAGGGGAAACACCATATATTTT
TRBJ1-3 | NA | 16 | TRBV10-2 | NA | CASSEWDFRSGNTIYF | TGCGCCAGCAGTGAATGGGACTTTCGCTCTGGAAACACCATATATTTT
TRBJ2-7 | once | 15 | TRBV12-3/TRBV12-4 | NA | CASSLGGAGHYKQYF | TGTGCCAGCAGTTTAGGGGGGGCAGGGCACTACAAGCAGTACTTC
TRBJ1-3 | NA | 16 | TRBV7-2 | NA | CASSLSSPDSGNTIYF | TGTGCCAGCAGCTTAAGTTCGCCGGACTCTGGAAACACCATATATTTT
TRBJ2-2 | NA | 14 | TRBV7-3 | TRBD1 | CASSLSRGNGELFF | TGTGCCAGCAGCTTATCCAGGGGGAACGGGGAGCTGTTTTTT
TRBJ2-7 | NA | 15 | TRBV7-2 | TRBD2 | CASSLGAGDSYEQYF | TGTGCCAGCAGCTTAGGAGCGGGGGACTCCTACGAGCAGTACTTC
TRBJ2-7 | few | 20 | TRBV7-8 | NA | CASFPRLSRASLGGLSEQYF | TGTGCCAGCTTCCCGAGACTGAGTAGGGCTTCCTTAGGGGGGTTGTCCGAGCAGTACTTC
TRBJ2-7 | NA | 18 | TRBV27 | TRBD2 | CASSPSWSSGESSYEQYF | TGTGCCAGCAGTCCCAGCTGGAGTAGCGGGGAGAGCTCCTACGAGCAGTACTTC
TRBJ2-7 | many | 14 | TRBV7-2 | NA | CASTRPGPNYEQYF | TGTGCCAGCACCCGACCGGGGCCAAACTACGAGCAGTACTTC
TRBJ2-2 | few | 16 | TRBV28 | NA | CASSFRGPGDGGELFF | TGTGCCAGCAGTTTCCGGGGGCCTGGGGATGGCGGGGAGCTGTTTTTT
TRBJ1-2 | NA | 19 | TRBV6-1 | NA | CASSYLGGGFRPTNYGYTF | TGTGCCAGCAGTTACCTAGGCGGGGGCTTCCGCCCTACTAACTATGGCTACACCTTC
TRBJ2-7 | NA | 14 | TRBV19 | NA | CASSISQTSYEQYF | TGTGCCAGTAGTATAAGCCAGACCTCCTACGAGCAGTACTTC
TRBJ2-7 | NA | 15 | TRBV6-6 | NA | CASTPPGSEVYEQYF | TGTGCCAGCACCCCTCCCGGGAGTGAGGTCTACGAGCAGTACTTC
TRBJ1-2 | NA | 14 | TRBV4-1 | NA | CASSTTRQIYGYTF | TGCGCCAGCAGTACGACTCGGCAGATCTATGGCTACACCTTC
TRBJ1-2 | NA | 13 | TRBV7-9 | NA | CFTRLGLDYGYTF | TGTTTCACCCGGTTAGGGCTGGACTATGGCTACACCTTC
TRBJ2-3 | NA | 14 | TRBV7-2 | NA | CASSTGPGTDTQYF | TGTGCCAGCAGCACCGGACCCGGCACAGATACGCAGTATTTT
TRBJ1-6 | NA | 15 | TRBV4-1 | NA | CASSQEGISDSPLHF | TGCGCCAGCAGCCAAGAAGGAATATCAGATTCACCCCTCCACTTT
TRBJ2-7 | few | 12 | TRBV5-1 | NA | CASSLPGNEQYF | TGCGCCAGCAGCTTGCCCGGGAACGAGCAGTACTTC
TRBJ1-4 | NA | 15 | TRBV10-3 | NA | CAISENRQHNEKLFF | TGTGCCATCAGTGAGAATCGGCAGCACAATGAAAAACTGTTTTTT
TRBJ2-2 | NA | 15 | TRBV10-3 | TRBD1 | CAISGQGGNTGELFF | TGTGCCATCAGCGGACAGGGTGGGAACACCGGGGAGCTGTTTTTT
TRBJ2-7 | NA | 15 | TRBV6-1 | NA | CASSEAWTASYQQYF | TGTGCCAGCAGTGAAGCGTGGACAGCCTCCTACCAGCAGTACTTC
TRBJ2-1 | many | 16 | TRBV5-4 | TRBD2 | CASSSGTSGGGHEQFF | TGTGCCAGCAGCTCGGGAACGAGCGGGGGGGGGCATGAGCAGTTCTTC
TRBJ2-2 | NA | 15 | TRBV7-2 | NA | CASRARGGAYGELFF | TGTGCCAGCAGAGCTCGTGGGGGCGCTTACGGGGAGCTGTTTTTT
TRBJ2-3 | many | 14 | TRBV7-8 | NA | CASSSLISTDTQYF | TGTGCCAGCAGCTCCTTAATATCCACAGATACGCAGTATTTT
TRBJ2-4 | NA | 16 | TRBV5-5 | TRBD1 | CASSPRDRAIQNIQYF | TGTGCCAGCAGCCCTCGGGACAGGGCGATCCAAAACATTCAGTACTTC
TRBJ1-3 | NA | 15 | TRBV12-3/TRBV12-4 | NA | CACLRDLLSGNTIYF | TGTGCCTGCTTGAGGGACCTCCTCTCTGGAAACACCATATATTTT
TRBJ2-2 | NA | 16 | TRBV4-1 | TRBD1 | CASSQEAQGTTGELFF | TGCGCCAGCAGCCAAGAGGCACAGGGGACCACCGGGGAGCTGTTTTTT
TRBJ2-3 | few | 12 | TRBV28 | NA | CASRGNTDTQYF | TGTGCCAGCAGGGGTAACACAGATACGCAGTATTTT
TRBJ1-2 | NA | 12 | TRBV6-1 | NA | CASTGLQRGYTF | TGTGCCAGTACGGGACTCCAGCGGGGCTACACCTTC
TRBJ2-2 | NA | 18 | TRBV10-3 | TRBD2 | CAIRHGLAGGMNTGELFF | TGTGCCATCAGACACGGACTAGCGGGAGGCATGAACACCGGGGAGCTGTTTTTT
TRBJ2-5 | NA | 17 | TRBV6-5 | TRBD2 | CASRFRGGRFTQETQYF | TGTGCCAGCAGATTTCGGGGGGGCCGTTTCACTCAAGAGACCCAGTACTTC
TRBJ1-1 | NA | 11 | TRBV2 | NA | CASSEGRGAFF | TGTGCCAGCAGTGAAGGCAGGGGAGCTTTCTTT
TRBJ1-2 | NA | 14 | TRBV28 | NA | CASSSPLGYYGYTF | TGTGCCAGCAGTTCCCCACTAGGGTACTATGGCTACACCTTC
TRBJ2-1 | NA | 12 | TRBV10-3 | NA | CAISRLANEQFF | TGTGCCATCAGTCGACTCGCCAATGAGCAGTTCTTC
TRBJ2-1 | NA | 15 | TRBV12-3/TRBV12-4 | TRBD1 | CVSSRGTGLYNEQFF | TGTGTTAGTAGTAGGGGGACAGGACTATACAATGAGCAGTTCTTC
TRBJ2-5 | few | 17 | TRBV4-1 | NA | CASSQGLAGTYQETQYF | TGCGCCAGCAGCCAAGGATTGGCAGGGACGTACCAAGAGACCCAGTACTTC